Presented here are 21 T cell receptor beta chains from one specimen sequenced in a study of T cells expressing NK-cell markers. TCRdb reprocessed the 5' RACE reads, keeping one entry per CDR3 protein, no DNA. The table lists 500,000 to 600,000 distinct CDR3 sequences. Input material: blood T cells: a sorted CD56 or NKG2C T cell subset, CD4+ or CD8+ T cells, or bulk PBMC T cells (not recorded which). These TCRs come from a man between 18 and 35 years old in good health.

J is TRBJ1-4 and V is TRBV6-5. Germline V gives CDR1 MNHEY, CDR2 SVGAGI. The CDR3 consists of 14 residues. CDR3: CASKFRVGDEKLFF.

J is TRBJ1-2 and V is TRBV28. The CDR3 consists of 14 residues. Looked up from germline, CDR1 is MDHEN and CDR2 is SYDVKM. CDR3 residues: CASSLGQALRGYTF.

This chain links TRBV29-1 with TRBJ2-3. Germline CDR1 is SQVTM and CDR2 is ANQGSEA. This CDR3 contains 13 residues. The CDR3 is CSGQQTYTDTQYF.

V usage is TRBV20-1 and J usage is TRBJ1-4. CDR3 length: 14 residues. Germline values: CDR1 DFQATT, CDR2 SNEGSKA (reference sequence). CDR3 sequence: CSARGGAANEKLFF.

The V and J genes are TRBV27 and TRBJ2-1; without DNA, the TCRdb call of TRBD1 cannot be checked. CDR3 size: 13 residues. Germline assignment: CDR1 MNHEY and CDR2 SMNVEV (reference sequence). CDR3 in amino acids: CAIGQVTDNEQFF.

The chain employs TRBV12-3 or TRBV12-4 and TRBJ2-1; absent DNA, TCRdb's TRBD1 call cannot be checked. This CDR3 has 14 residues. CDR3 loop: CASSFPGSYNEQFF.

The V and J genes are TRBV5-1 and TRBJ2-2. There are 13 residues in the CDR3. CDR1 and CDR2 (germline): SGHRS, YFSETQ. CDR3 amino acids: CASSREWGGELFF.

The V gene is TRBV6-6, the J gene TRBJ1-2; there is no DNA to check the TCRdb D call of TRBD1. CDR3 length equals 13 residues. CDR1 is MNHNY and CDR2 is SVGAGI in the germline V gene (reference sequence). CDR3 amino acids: CASMGGFDYGYTF.

CDR3 sequence: CASGLGMAKNTEAFF. The chain is built from TRBV12-5 and TRBJ1-1. Germline assignment: CDR1 LGHNT and CDR2 FRNRAP. The CDR3 consists of 15 residues.

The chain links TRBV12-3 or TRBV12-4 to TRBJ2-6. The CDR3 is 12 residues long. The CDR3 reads CASRSGANVLTF.

CDR3 amino acids: CSVDVVNEQYF. The chain links TRBV29-1 to TRBJ2-7. From germline, CDR1 is SQVTM and CDR2 ANQGSEA. This CDR3 spans 11 amino acids.

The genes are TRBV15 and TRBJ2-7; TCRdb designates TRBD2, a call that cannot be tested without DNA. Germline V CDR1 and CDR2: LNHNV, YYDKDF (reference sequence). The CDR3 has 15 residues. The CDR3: CATSRDLGEVYEQYF.

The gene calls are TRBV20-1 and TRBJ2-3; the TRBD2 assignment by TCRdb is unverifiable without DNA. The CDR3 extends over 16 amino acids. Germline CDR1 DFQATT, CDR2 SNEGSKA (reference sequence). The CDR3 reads CSAQRLAGKSTDTQYF.

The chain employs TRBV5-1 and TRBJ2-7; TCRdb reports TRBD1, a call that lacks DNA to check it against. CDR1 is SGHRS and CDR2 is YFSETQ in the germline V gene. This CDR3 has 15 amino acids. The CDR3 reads CASTFTTGRPYEQYF. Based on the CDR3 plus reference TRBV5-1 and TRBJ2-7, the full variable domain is KAGVTQTPRYLIKTRGQQVTLSCSPISGHRSVSWYQQTPGQGLQFLFEYFSETQRNKGNFPGRFSGRQFSNSRSEMNVSTLELGDSALYLCASTFTTGRPYEQYFGPGTRLTVT.

The CDR3 reads CASRSIYNEQFF. The chain has TRBV19 and TRBJ2-1. Germline lookup yields CDR1 LNHDA and CDR2 SQIVND (reference sequence). This CDR3 is 12 amino acids long.

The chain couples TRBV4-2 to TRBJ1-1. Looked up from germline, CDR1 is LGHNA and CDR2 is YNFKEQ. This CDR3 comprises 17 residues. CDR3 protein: CASSQAIHGGGNTEAFF.

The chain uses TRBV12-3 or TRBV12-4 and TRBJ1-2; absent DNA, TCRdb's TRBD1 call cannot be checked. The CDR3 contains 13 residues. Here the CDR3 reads CASKQGANYGYTF.

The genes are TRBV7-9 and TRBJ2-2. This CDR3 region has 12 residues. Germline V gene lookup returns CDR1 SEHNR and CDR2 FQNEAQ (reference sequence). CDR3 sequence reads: CASSSMMGELFF.

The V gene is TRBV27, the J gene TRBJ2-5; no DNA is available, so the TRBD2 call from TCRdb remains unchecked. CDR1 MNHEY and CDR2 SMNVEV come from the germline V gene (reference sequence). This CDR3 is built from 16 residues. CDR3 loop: CASSLSAGTNGETQYF.

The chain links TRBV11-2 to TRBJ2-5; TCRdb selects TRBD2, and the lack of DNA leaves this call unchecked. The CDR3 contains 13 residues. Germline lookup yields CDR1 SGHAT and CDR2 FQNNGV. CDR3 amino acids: CASRIQGGETQYF. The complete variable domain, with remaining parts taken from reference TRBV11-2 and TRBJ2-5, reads EAGVAQSPRYKIIEKRQSVAFWCNPISGHATLYWYQQILGQGPKLLIQFQNNGVVDDSQLPKDRFSAERLKGVDSTLKIQPAKLEDSAVYLCASRIQGGETQYFGPGTRLLVL.

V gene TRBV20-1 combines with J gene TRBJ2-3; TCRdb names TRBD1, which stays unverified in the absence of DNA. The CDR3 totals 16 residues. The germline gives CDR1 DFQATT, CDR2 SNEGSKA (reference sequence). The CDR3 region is CSARGTGRGSTDTQYF.